Described below is a single T cell receptor beta chain sequence and its context. The data were obtained in a study of graft-versus-host responses after intestinal transplantation. Some clones are missing from TCRdb's copy, which holds only in-frame ones; the method was immunoSEQ multiplex PCR. This repertoire shows more than 55,000 clones, around nine tenths found once; its top ten account for 1.6%. The junction had 2 bases not matched to a gene; V was cut back by 6 bases and J by 2 bases. Germline V gene lookup returns CDR1 MDHEN and CDR2 SYDVKM. The CDR3 is made up of 14 amino acids. This chain uses TRBV28 with TRBJ2-5, with TRBD2 matching over 11 bases. Sequenced here: PBMCs, sampled 26 days after transplant. The TCR sequence derives from a human patient who received an intestinal transplant, so some T cells may come from the graft donor. As DNA, the CDR3 is TGTGCCAGCAGACTAGCGGGAGTTCAAGAGACCCAGTACTTC. Translating it yields CASRLAGVQETQYF.